This is a list of T cell receptor beta chains from one sample in a study of T cell changes during pregnancy in multiple sclerosis. Assay used: immunoSEQ multiplex PCR; TCRdb lists only in-frame clones, some missing. The sample has approximately 35,000 clones, more than 90% seen once. The specimen was CD4+ T cells from peripheral blood mononuclear cells, collected in the second trimester of pregnancy. These TCRs come from a female donor in good health, enrolled as a control in a pregnancy study. Each CDR3 is given with its conserved first and last residue. A D gene is named only where the DNA matches it firmly. Only part of the rows carry a size: once, few, many, or a class if the clone is expanded.

d_call	v_call	j_call	clone_size	cdr3_nt	cdr3_aa
NA	TRBV6-5	TRBJ2-7	NA	TGTGCCAGCAGTCCGGACACAGGGAATCGGGAGCAGTACTTC	CASSPDTGNREQYF
TRBD1	TRBV5-1	TRBJ1-5	NA	TGCGCCAGCAGCTTGGGACAGGGGGCTCAGCCCCAGCATTTT	CASSLGQGAQPQHF
NA	TRBV5-1	TRBJ2-2	NA	TGCGCCAGCAGACCGGAAAGGGGGGGCTGGACCGGGGAGCTGTTTTTT	CASRPERGGWTGELFF
TRBD1	TRBV18	TRBJ1-1	NA	TGTGCCAGCTCACCTGACAGGGGGAACACTGAAGCTTTCTTT	CASSPDRGNTEAFF
NA	TRBV18	TRBJ1-2	NA	TGTGCCAGCTCACCACCGTCCAGGGGTGGTGGCTACACCTTC	CASSPPSRGGGYTF
NA	TRBV5-6	TRBJ2-7	once	TGTGCCAGCAGCTTGGCCGGCGGCACCTTGGTTGAGCAGTACTTC	CASSLAGGTLVEQYF
TRBD2	TRBV7-2	TRBJ2-2	NA	TGTGCCAGCAGCCCCGTTGGGGCGGGGGCGAACACCGGGGAGCTGTTTTTT	CASSPVGAGANTGELFF
TRBD1	TRBV5-4	TRBJ2-1	NA	TGTGCCAGCAGTCGGGGACAGGGGGGAATCTACAATGAGCAGTTCTTC	CASSRGQGGIYNEQFF
TRBD1	TRBV19	TRBJ1-5	NA	TGTGCCAGTAGTGAGGGGGCGGGACAGCCCCAGCATTTT	CASSEGAGQPQHF
NA	TRBV11-2	TRBJ2-2	NA	TGTGCCAGCAGCTTAGACAGGGATACCGGGGAGCTGTTTTTT	CASSLDRDTGELFF
NA	TRBV6-1	TRBJ1-1	NA	TGTGCCAGCAGTGAAGCGCTTTTCGGGGGGTCGGCCACTGAAGCTTTCTTT	CASSEALFGGSATEAFF
TRBD2	TRBV6-4	TRBJ2-7	once	TGTGCCAGCAGTGAGGGACTAGCGGGGGCCTACGAGCAGTACTTC	CASSEGLAGAYEQYF
TRBD1	TRBV7-8	TRBJ1-2	NA	TGTGCCAGCAGCCCCCAAATCAGGGACAGGGTAGGCGGCTACACCTTC	CASSPQIRDRVGGYTF
NA	TRBV27	TRBJ2-5	NA	TGTGCCAGCAGTTTATCGGGAAGGGGAGGAGGGGAGACCCAGTACTTC	CASSLSGRGGGETQYF
TRBD2	TRBV19	TRBJ2-1	NA	TGTGCCAGCAGTCCCAGCGGGAGAGAATACAATGAGCAGTTCTTC	CASSPSGREYNEQFF
TRBD1	TRBV30	TRBJ1-5	NA	TGTGCCTGGAGTGTACGGTCAGGGGGCGCGATGATGCCCCAGCATTTT	CAWSVRSGGAMMPQHF
TRBD2	TRBV9	TRBJ2-1	NA	TGTGCCAGCAGCGCACTAAGCGGGAGGTACAATGAGCAGTTCTTC	CASSALSGRYNEQFF
TRBD1	TRBV7-8	TRBJ2-1	NA	TGTGCCAGCAGCTTAATGACGGGACAGGGTTACAATGAGCAGTTCTTC	CASSLMTGQGYNEQFF
NA	TRBV9	TRBJ2-7	once	TGTGCCAGCAGCGATGACAACTCCTACGAGCAGTACTTC	CASSDDNSYEQYF
NA	TRBV6-1	TRBJ1-3	NA	TGTGCCAGCACAATAGACAGCTCTGGAAACACCATATATTTT	CASTIDSSGNTIYF
TRBD1	TRBV5-1	TRBJ2-1	NA	TGCGCCAGCAGCACCAAAGGGACAGGGGTCTCCTCTAGCTCCTACAATGAGCAGTTCTTC	CASSTKGTGVSSSSYNEQFF
NA	TRBV9	TRBJ1-2	NA	TGTGCCAGCAGCCCCAGACAGGATTCTAACTATGGCTACACCTTC	CASSPRQDSNYGYTF
TRBD1	TRBV2	TRBJ2-5	NA	TGTGCCAGCTCAAAAGGGGACAGGGAATATCAAGAGACCCAGTACTTC	CASSKGDREYQETQYF
NA	TRBV6-5	TRBJ2-5	NA	TGTGCCAGCAAGTCGGACAGCCTCCAAGAGACCCAGTACTTC	CASKSDSLQETQYF
TRBD2	TRBV7-9	TRBJ2-5	NA	TGTGCCAGCAGCTCGCGACTAGCGGGGCAAGAGACCCAGTACTTC	CASSSRLAGQETQYF
TRBD1	TRBV5-6	TRBJ1-2	NA	TGTGCCAGCAGCAGAACGGGACAGGGCTTCTATGGCTACACCTTC	CASSRTGQGFYGYTF
TRBD1	TRBV7-9	TRBJ1-4	NA	TGTGCCAGCAGCTGGGACAGGGTGGGGAATGAAAAACTGTTTTTT	CASSWDRVGNEKLFF
NA	TRBV14	TRBJ1-2	NA	TGTGCCAGCAGCCACCGCCCGGATGGCTACACCTTC	CASSHRPDGYTF
NA	TRBV7-2	TRBJ1-1	NA	TGTGCCAGCAGCCCTTACAGGGACGGGGTATCTTTCTTT	CASSPYRDGVSFF
TRBD1	TRBV18	TRBJ2-5	NA	TGTGCCAGCTCACCAGGGACAGGCCGGAAAGGGGAGACCCAGTACTTC	CASSPGTGRKGETQYF
TRBD1	TRBV18	TRBJ2-7	once	TGTGCCAGCTCACAATTCGGGACAGGGGGACCACCGAGCTCCTACGAGCAGTACTTC	CASSQFGTGGPPSSYEQYF
TRBD1	TRBV30	TRBJ1-2	NA	TGTGCCTGGAGTGTAGGGGGCAACGGCTACACCTTC	CAWSVGGNGYTF
TRBD1	TRBV4-3	TRBJ2-5	NA	TGCGCCAGCAGCCAAGTTGGGACAGGGGAAGAGACCCAGTACTTC	CASSQVGTGEETQYF
NA	TRBV30	TRBJ1-2	NA	TGTGCCTGGAACATGGGGCCGAACTATGGCTACACCTTC	CAWNMGPNYGYTF
TRBD2	TRBV5-1	TRBJ2-3	NA	TGCGCCAGCAGCCCGGACAGCGGGAGGACAGATACGCAGTATTTT	CASSPDSGRTDTQYF
NA	TRBV19	TRBJ1-2	NA	TGTGCCAGTAGTATGGCAGGGGTGGGGTATGGCTACACCTTC	CASSMAGVGYGYTF
TRBD1	TRBV7-6	TRBJ2-1	once	TGTGCCAGCAGCTTAGCCGGGGACAGGAAAAACAATGAGCAGTTCTTC	CASSLAGDRKNNEQFF
NA	TRBV6-5	TRBJ1-4	once	TGTGCCAGCAGTCCCGGGGAGCAATATCTCTTAAGACTGTTTTTT	CASSPGEQYLLRLFF
TRBD2	TRBV10-1	TRBJ2-3	NA	TGCGCCAGCAGTGCGGGGGGAGATACGCAGTATTTT	CASSAGGDTQYF
NA	TRBV25-1	TRBJ2-2	NA	TGTGCCAGCAGTGGTCCTTTTAACACCGGGGAGCTGTTTTTT	CASSGPFNTGELFF